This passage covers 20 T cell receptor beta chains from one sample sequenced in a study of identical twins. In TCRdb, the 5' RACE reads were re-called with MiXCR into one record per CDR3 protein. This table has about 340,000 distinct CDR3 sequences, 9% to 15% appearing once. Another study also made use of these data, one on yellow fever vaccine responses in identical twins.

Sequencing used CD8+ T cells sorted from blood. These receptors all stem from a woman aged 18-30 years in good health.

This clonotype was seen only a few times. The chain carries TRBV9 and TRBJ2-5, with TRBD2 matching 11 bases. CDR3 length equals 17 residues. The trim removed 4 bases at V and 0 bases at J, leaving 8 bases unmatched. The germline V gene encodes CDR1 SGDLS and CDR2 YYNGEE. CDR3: CASSPRLAGTYQETQYF. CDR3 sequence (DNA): TGTGCCAGCAGCCCTCGACTAGCGGGAACATACCAAGAGACCCAGTACTTC.

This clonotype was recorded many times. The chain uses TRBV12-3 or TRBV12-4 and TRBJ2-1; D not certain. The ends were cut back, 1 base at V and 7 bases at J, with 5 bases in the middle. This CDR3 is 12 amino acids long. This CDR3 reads CASSLGFNEQFF. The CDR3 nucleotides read TGTGCCAGCAGTTTAGGGTTTAATGAGCAGTTCTTC.

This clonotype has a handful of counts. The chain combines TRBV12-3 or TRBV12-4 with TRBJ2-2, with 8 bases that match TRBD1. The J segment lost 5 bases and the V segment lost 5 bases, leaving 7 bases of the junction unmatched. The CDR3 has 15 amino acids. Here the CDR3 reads CASSIRTGWTGELFF. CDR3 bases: TGTGCCAGCAGTATCCGGACAGGGTGGACCGGGGAGCTGTTTTTT.

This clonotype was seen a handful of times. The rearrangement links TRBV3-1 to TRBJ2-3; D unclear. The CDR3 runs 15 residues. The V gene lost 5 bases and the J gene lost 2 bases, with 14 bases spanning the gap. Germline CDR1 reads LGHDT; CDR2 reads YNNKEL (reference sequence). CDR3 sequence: CASSSRARDTDTQYF. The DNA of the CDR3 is TGTGCCAGCAGCTCCCGGGCAAGGGACACAGATACGCAGTATTTT.

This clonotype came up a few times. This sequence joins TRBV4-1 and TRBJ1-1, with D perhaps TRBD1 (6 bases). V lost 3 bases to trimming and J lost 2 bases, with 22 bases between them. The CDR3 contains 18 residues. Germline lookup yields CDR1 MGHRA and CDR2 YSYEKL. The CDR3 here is CASSQGVSFGTPNTEAFF. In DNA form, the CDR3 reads TGCGCCAGCAGCCAGGGAGTTTCTTTCGGGACACCTAACACTGAAGCTTTCTTT.

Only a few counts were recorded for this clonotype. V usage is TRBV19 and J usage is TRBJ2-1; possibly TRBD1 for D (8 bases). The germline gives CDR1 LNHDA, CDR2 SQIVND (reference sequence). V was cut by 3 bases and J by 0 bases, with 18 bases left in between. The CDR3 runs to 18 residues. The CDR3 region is CASSIWTSQGASYNEQFF. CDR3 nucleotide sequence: TGTGCCAGTAGTATTTGGACTAGTCAGGGGGCCTCCTACAATGAGCAGTTCTTC.

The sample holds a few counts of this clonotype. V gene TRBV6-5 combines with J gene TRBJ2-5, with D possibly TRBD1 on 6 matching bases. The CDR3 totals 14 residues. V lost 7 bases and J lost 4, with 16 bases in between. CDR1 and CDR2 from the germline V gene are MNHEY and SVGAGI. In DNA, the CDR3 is TGTGCCAGCAATTCAGGGGTATTACGAGAGACCCAGTACTTC. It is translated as CASNSGVLRETQYF.

CDR3 bases: TGTGCCAGCAGCATGGGTGGGGCAGGGAATAGGGTCTCAGAGACCCAGTACTTC. It specifies CASSMGGAGNRVSETQYF. V usage is TRBV28 and J usage is TRBJ2-5, with D possibly matching TRBD1 (5 bases). Germline V gene data show CDR1 as MDHEN and CDR2 as SYDVKM. This CDR3 is built from 18 residues. Trimming removed 6 bases from V and 4 bases from J, with 27 bases in between. Complete variable domain (other parts from reference TRBV28 and TRBJ2-5): DVKVTQSSRYLVKRTGEKVFLECVQDMDHENMFWYRQDPGLGLRLIYFSYDVKMKEKGDIPEGYSVSREKKERFSLILESASTNQTSMYLCASSMGGAGNRVSETQYFGPGTRLLVL.

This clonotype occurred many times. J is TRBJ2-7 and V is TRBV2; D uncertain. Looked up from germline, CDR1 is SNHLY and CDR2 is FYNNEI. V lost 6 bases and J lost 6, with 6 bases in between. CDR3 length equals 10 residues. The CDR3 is CASRGGEQYF. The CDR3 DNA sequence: TGTGCCAGCAGGGGCGGCGAGCAGTACTTC.

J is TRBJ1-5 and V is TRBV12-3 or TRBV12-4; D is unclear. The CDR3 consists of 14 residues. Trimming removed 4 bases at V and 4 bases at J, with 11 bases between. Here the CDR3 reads CASSYRSGNQPQHF. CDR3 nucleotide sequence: TGTGCCAGCAGTTACCGGTCGGGGAATCAGCCCCAGCATTTT.

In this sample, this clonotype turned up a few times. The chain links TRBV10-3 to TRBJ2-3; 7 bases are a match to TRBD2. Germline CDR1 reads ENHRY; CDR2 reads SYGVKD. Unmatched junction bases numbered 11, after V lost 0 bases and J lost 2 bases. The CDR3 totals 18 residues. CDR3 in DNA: TGTGCCATCAGTGAGTCGGATAGATGGCGGGGGTACACAGATACGCAGTATTTT. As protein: CAISESDRWRGYTDTQYF.

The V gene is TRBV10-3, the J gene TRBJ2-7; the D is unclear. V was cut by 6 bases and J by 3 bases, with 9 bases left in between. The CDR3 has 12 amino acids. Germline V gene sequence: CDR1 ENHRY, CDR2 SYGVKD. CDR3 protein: CAIRATHYEQYF. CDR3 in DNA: TGTGCCATCAGGGCAACGCACTACGAGCAGTACTTC.

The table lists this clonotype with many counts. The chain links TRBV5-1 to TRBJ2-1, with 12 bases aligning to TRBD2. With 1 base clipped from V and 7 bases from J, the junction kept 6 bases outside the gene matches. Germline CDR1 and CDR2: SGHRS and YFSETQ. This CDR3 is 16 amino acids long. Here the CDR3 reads CASSLSSGRVINEQFF. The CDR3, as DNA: TGCGCCAGCAGCTTGTCTAGCGGGAGGGTAATTAATGAGCAGTTCTTC.

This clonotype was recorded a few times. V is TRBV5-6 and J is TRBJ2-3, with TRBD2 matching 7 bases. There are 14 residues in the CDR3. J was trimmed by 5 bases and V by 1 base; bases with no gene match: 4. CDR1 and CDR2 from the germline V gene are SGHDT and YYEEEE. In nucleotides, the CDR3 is TGTGCCAGCAGCTTGAGTCTAGCGGTAGATACGCAGTATTTT. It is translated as CASSLSLAVDTQYF.

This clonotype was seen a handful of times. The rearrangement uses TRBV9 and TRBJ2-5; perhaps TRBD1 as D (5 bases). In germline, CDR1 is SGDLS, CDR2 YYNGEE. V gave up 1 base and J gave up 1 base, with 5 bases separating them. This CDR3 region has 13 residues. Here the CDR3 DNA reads TGTGCCAGCAGCGTAAGGGGCCAAGAGACCCAGTACTTC. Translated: CASSVRGQETQYF.

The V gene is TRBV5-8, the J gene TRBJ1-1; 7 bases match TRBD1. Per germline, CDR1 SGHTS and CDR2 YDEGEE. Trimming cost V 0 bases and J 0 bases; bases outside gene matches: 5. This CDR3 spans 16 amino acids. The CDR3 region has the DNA TGTGCCAGCAGCTTGGGAAATACAGGGGTGAACACTGAAGCTTTCTTT. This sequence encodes CASSLGNTGVNTEAFF.

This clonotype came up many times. CDR3 sequence: CSPSPPDDSYNEQFF. The DNA of the CDR3 is TGCAGCCCCTCGCCGCCAGACGACTCCTACAATGAGCAGTTCTTC. The chain is built from TRBV29-1 and TRBJ2-1; D is uncertain. With 8 bases removed from V and 0 bases from J, the gap between germline ends came to 17 bases. The CDR3 length is 15 residues. The germline CDR1 and CDR2 sequences are SQVTM and ANQGSEA.

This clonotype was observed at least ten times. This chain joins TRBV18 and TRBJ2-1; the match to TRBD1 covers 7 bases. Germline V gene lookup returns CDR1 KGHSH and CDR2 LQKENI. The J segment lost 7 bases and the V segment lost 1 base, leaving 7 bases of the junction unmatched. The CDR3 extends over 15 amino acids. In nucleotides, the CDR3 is TGTGCCAGCTCACCACTAATAACCAGGGGGAATGAGCAGTTCTTC. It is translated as CASSPLITRGNEQFF. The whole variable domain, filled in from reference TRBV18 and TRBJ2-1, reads NAGVMQNPRHLVRRRGQEARLRCSPMKGHSHVYWYRQLPEEGLKFMVYLQKENIIDESGMPKERFSAEFPKEGPSILRIQQVVRGDSAAYFCASSPLITRGNEQFFGPGTRLTVL.

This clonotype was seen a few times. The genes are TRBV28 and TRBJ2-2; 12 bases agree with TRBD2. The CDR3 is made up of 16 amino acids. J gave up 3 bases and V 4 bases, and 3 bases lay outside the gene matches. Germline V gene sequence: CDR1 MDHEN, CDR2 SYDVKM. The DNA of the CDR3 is TGTGCCAGCAGTTCCGGACTAGCGGGACACACCGGGGAGCTGTTTTTT. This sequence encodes CASSSGLAGHTGELFF.

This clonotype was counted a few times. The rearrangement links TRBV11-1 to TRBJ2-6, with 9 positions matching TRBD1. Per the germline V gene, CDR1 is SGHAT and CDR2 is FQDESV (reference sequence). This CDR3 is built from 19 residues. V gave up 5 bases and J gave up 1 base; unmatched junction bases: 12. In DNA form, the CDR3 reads TGTGCCAGCAGCCTATCTTCCGGGACAGGGATTTCTGGGGCCAACGTCCTGACTTTC. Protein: CASSLSSGTGISGANVLTF.